This T cell receptor (beta chain) was identified in a study of cytomegalovirus exposure and HLA in healthy donors. Use of 60 Vbeta and 13 Jbeta primers characterized the PCR. Using immunoSEQ multiplex PCR, the repertoire was profiled, and TCRdb retains in-frame clones only, with some absent. The table has about 160,000 clones, roughly 80% seen once. The sequenced material came from PBMCs. The sequence was obtained from a female donor in good health and CMV-seronegative.

The CDR3 DNA reads as TGTGCCAGCAGCTCCGCAGGACAGGGAAGGACTGGGGCCAACGTCCTGACTTTC. Translating gives CASSSAGQGRTGANVLTF. The chain carries TRBV5-8 and TRBJ2-6; the match to TRBD1 covers 8 bases. The CDR3 is 18 residues long. Trimming cost V 3 bases and J 2 bases; bases outside gene matches: 10. Germline CDR1 and CDR2: SGHTS and YDEGEE.